This T cell receptor (beta chain) was retrieved from a study of blood T cell repertoires in COVID-19. Study summary: Sites across the United States, Italy and Spain contributed samples from acute and convalescent COVID-19. PBMCs, B-cell-depleted T cells, or T cells provided the cDNA or gDNA that made up the material.

Seattle's enrolled individuals joined amid active infection and were then monitored longitudinally. Trimming cost V 3 bases and J 4 bases, with 10 bases left between them. The V gene's germline CDR1 is ENHRY and CDR2 SYGVKD. The CDR3 runs to 13 residues. Under the authors' procedure: Scientists estimated how many nucleated cells there were by amplifying reference gene primers. The assay was immunoSEQ multiplex PCR, and TCRdb's table has in-frame clones only and misses some. V, J and clone size are taken as reported in that table, and D and trimming were inferred from the DNA itself. This sample carries about 330,000 clones, over 80% of them seen once, and the ten largest clones take just over 9.5%.

The chain combines TRBV10-3 with TRBJ2-7, with D possibly matching TRBD2 (5 bases). The receptor was derived from a man under 40 with COVID-19, enrolled during active disease. Input material: peripheral blood. The CDR3 coding sequence is TGTGCCATCAGTGAAGGACTGCTTTACGAGCAGTACTTC. This translates into CAISEGLLYEQYF.